The 5 T cell receptor beta chains listed next were all sequenced from one sample in a study of cytomegalovirus exposure and HLA in healthy donors. 60 Vbeta and 13 Jbeta primers were used in PCR. Sequencing used immunoSEQ multiplex PCR; TCRdb keeps in-frame clones, though not all of them. Found here are some 77,000 clones, around 80% of them singletons; the top ten hold 2.5%. The sample comprised PBMCs. Source of these receptors: a man aged 25 to 40 in good health and CMV-seronegative.

The V and J genes are TRBV18 and TRBJ2-2; 7 nucleotides line up with TRBD1. In germline, CDR1 is KGHSH, CDR2 LQKENI. This CDR3 has 18 amino acids. With V trimmed by 4 bases and J by 0 bases, 11 bases remained unmatched. The CDR3 region has the DNA TGTGCCAGCTCACAACAGGGGACCATGGGCGCGAACACCGGGGAGCTGTTTTTT. It encodes CASSQQGTMGANTGELFF. Together with reference TRBV18 and TRBJ2-2, the CDR3 gives the full variable domain: NAGVMQNPRHLVRRRGQEARLRCSPMKGHSHVYWYRQLPEEGLKFMVYLQKENIIDESGMPKERFSAEFPKEGPSILRIQQVVRGDSAAYFCASSQQGTMGANTGELFFGEGSRLTVL.

The chain couples TRBV7-8 to TRBJ2-1; TRBD2 agrees at 8 bases. The CDR3 runs to 17 residues. Trimming cost V 4 bases and J 5 bases; bases outside gene matches: 13. Germline lookup yields CDR1 SGHVS and CDR2 FQNEAQ. Here the CDR3 DNA reads TGTGCCAGCAGCTCGTTCTCTAGCGGGCGTGCTGACAATGAGCAGTTCTTC. This codes for CASSSFSSGRADNEQFF.

V gene TRBV29-1 combines with J gene TRBJ2-1, with TRBD2 identical over 10 bases. The CDR3 is 15 residues long. Trimming removed 4 bases from V and 7 bases from J; junction bases left unmatched: 10. The germline CDR1 and CDR2 sequences are SQVTM and ANQGSEA. The CDR3: CSVVGAGGPTNEQFF. Written as DNA, the CDR3 is TGCAGCGTTGTAGGAGCGGGAGGGCCTACGAATGAGCAGTTCTTC.

The chain employs TRBV18 and TRBJ1-2, with 9 bases that match TRBD1. V was pared by 3 bases and J by 7 bases, with 3 bases of the junction left unmatched. The CDR3 is made up of 13 amino acids. Per germline, CDR1 KGHSH and CDR2 LQKENI. CDR3 sequence: CASSPGQGTGYTF. CDR3 DNA: TGTGCCAGCTCACCGGGACAGGGAACTGGCTACACCTTC.

V and J are TRBV7-9 and TRBJ2-1; TRBD2 aligns across 8 bases. V gave up 5 bases and J gave up 9 bases; unmatched junction bases: 9. CDR1 SEHNR and CDR2 FQNEAQ come from the germline V gene (reference sequence). This CDR3 is 14 amino acids long. CDR3: CASSPGGDGSEQFF. As DNA, the CDR3 is TGTGCCAGCAGCCCCGGGGGGGACGGCAGTGAGCAGTTCTTC.